This T cell receptor (beta chain) was identified during a study of shared clonotypes between healthy human individuals. The overall study: Each donor's CD4 naive and CD4 memory cells filled three plates apiece, CD8 naive two, and CD8 memory one. The study's findings and limits: Clonotypes shared by all four donors outscored non-shared clonotypes in generation probability.

Memory CD4+ cells were the fraction left after CD45RA+ naive selection. Authors' processing steps: ImmunoSEQ only sent back junction sequences with no quality scores, so filtering was done differently. The protocol was immunoSEQ multiplex PCR, while the TCRdb copy is restricted to in-frame clones and leaves out a portion. That table gives V, J and clone size, and the DNA gave D and trimming. The table includes about 2.5 million clones, roughly 90% detected once. In the case of this clone: Its cognate antigen is unknown.

The sequencing input was naive CD4+ T cells from PBMCs. Subset reported: CD45RA+ positively selected. This TCR derives from a man younger than 30 in good health. Some clones in this sample may be carry-over from other donors' samples.

DNA of the CDR3: TGCAGCGTTGTGAGGCAGGGGGGGGACGAGCAGTTCTTC. The encoded protein is CSVVRQGGDEQFF. The chain joins TRBV29-1 to TRBJ2-1; D may correspond to TRBD1 or TRBD2 (7 bases each). V was clipped by 4 bases and J by 10 bases, with 17 bases between them. Germline V gene sequence: CDR1 SQVTM, CDR2 ANQGSEA. This CDR3 comprises 13 residues.